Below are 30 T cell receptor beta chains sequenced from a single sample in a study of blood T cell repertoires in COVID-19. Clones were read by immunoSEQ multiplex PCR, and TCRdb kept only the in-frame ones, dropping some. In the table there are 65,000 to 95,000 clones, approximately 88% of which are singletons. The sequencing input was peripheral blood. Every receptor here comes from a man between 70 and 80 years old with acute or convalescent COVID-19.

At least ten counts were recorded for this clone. CDR3 in amino acids: CSASRTTLDYIGEQYF. Here the CDR3 DNA reads TGCAGTGCTAGTCGAACCACCCTAGACTACATAGGGGAGCAGTACTTC. This chain connects TRBV20-1 to TRBJ2-7; possible D gene TRBD2, 5 bases. This CDR3 contains 16 residues. V was cut by 3 bases and J by 7 bases, with 25 bases left in between. Germline CDR1 reads DFQATT; CDR2 reads SNEGSKA (reference sequence).

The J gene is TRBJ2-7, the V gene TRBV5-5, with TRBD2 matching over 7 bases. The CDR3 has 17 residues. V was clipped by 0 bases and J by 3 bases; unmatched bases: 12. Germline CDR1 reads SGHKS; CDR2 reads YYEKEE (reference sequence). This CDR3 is CASSLVPVAGVLYEQYF. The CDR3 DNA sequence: TGTGCCAGCAGCTTGGTTCCTGTTGCGGGAGTTCTCTACGAGCAGTACTTC. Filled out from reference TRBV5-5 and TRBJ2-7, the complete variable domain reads DAGVTQSPTHLIKTRGQQVTLRCSPISGHKSVSWYQQVLGQGPQFIFQYYEKEERGRGNFPDRFSARQFPNYSSELNVNALLLGDSALYLCASSLVPVAGVLYEQYFGPGTRLTVT.

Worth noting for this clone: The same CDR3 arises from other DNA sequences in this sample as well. CDR3 DNA sequence: TGCAGTGCGTCTACGGATACGCAGTATTTT. Translated: CSASTDTQYF. The chain has TRBV20-1 and TRBJ2-3, with unresolved D. Germline V gene sequence: CDR1 DFQATT, CDR2 SNEGSKA (reference sequence). The CDR3 totals 10 residues. V was pared by 6 bases and J by 6 bases, with 7 bases between.

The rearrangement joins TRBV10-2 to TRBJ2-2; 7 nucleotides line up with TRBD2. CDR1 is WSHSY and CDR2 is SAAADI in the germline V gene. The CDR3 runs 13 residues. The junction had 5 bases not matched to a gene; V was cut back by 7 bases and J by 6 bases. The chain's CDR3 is CASTPGGSGELFF. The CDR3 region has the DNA TGCGCCAGCACACCGGGAGGATCCGGGGAGCTGTTTTTT.

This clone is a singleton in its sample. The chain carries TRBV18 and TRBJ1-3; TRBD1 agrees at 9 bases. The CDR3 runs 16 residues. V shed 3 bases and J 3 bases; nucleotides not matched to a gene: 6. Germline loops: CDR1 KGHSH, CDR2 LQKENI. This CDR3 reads CASSPTGTGLGNTIYF. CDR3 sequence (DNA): TGTGCCAGCTCACCGACCGGGACAGGGCTTGGAAACACCATATATTTT.

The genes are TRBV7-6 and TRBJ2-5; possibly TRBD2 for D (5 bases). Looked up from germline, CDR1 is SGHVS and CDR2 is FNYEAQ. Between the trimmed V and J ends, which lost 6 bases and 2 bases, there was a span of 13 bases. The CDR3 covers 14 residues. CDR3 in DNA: TGTGCCAGCAGGCTTGGGAGATCGCAAGAGACCCAGTACTTC. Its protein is CASRLGRSQETQYF.

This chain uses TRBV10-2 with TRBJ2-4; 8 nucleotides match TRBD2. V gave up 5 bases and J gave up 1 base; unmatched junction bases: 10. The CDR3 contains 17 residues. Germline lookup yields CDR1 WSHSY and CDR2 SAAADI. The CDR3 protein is CASSTAGVSGAKNIQYF. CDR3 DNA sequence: TGCGCCAGCAGTACAGCGGGGGTATCCGGGGCCAAAAACATTCAGTACTTC.

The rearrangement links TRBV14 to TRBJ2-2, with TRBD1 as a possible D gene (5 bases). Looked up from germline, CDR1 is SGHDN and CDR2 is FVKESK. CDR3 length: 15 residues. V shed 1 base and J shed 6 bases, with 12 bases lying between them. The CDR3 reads CASSQGAGMAGELFF. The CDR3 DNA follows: TGTGCCAGCAGCCAAGGGGCAGGGATGGCCGGGGAGCTGTTTTTT.

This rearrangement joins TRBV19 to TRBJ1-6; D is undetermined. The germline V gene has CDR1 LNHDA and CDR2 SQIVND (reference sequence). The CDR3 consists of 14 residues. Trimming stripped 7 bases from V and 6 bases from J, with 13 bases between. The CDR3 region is CASNFRETNSPLHF. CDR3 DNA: TGTGCCAGTAATTTTCGGGAGACTAATTCACCCCTCCACTTT.

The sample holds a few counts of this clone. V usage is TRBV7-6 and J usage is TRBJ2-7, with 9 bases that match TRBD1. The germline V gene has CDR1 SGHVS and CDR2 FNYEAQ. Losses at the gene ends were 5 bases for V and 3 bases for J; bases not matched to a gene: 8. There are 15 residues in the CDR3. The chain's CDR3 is CASSQGQGIGYEQYF. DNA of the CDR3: TGTGCCAGCAGCCAAGGACAGGGGATAGGCTACGAGCAGTACTTC.

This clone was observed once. The CDR3 reads CASSIGLTYNEQFF. Here the CDR3 DNA reads TGTGCCAGTAGTATTGGACTAACCTACAATGAGCAGTTCTTC. The rearrangement joins TRBV19 to TRBJ2-1; a weak D match, TRBD2 (6 bases). With 3 bases removed from V and 2 bases from J, the gap between germline ends came to 8 bases. The CDR3 loop spans 14 amino acids. CDR1 LNHDA and CDR2 SQIVND come from the germline V gene (reference sequence).

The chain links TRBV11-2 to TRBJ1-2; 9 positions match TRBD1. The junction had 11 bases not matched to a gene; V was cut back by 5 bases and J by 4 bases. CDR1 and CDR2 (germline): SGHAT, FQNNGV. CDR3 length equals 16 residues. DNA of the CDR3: TGTGCCAGCAGCCGTCCTGAACAGGGGGCGAGCTATGGCTACACCTTC. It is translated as CASSRPEQGASYGYTF.

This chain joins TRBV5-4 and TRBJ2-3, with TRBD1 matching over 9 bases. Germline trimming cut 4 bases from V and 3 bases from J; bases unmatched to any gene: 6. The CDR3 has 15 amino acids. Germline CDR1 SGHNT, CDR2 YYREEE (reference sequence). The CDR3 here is CASSPTGGRTDTQYF. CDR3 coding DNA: TGTGCCAGCAGCCCGACAGGGGGTAGAACAGATACGCAGTATTTT.

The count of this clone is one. Here the CDR3 reads CASRFTSGDYNEQFF. CDR3 sequence (DNA): TGTGCCAGCAGGTTCACTAGCGGGGATTACAATGAGCAGTTCTTC. The J gene is TRBJ2-1, the V gene TRBV7-2; 10 bases align to TRBD2. Trimming at V came to 6 bases and at J to 4 bases, leaving 6 bases not matched to a gene. CDR3 length: 15 residues. Germline V CDR1 and CDR2: SGHTA, FQGNSA.

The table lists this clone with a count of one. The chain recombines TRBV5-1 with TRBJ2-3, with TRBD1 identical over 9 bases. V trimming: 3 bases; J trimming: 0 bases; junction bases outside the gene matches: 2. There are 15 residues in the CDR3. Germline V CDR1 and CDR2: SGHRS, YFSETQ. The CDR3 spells CASSWGQGSTDTQYF. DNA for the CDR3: TGCGCCAGCAGCTGGGGACAGGGCAGCACAGATACGCAGTATTTT. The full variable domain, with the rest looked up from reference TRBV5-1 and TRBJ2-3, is KAGVTQTPRYLIKTRGQQVTLSCSPISGHRSVSWYQQTPGQGLQFLFEYFSETQRNKGNFPGRFSGRQFSNSRSEMNVSTLELGDSALYLCASSWGQGSTDTQYFGPGTRLTVL.

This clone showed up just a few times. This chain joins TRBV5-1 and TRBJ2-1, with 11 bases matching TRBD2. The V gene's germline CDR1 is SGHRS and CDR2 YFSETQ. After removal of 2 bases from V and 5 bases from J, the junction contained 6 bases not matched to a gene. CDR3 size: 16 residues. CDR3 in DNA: TGCGCCAGCAGCTTAATTAGCGGGAGGGCCAACAATGAGCAGTTCTTC. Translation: CASSLISGRANNEQFF.

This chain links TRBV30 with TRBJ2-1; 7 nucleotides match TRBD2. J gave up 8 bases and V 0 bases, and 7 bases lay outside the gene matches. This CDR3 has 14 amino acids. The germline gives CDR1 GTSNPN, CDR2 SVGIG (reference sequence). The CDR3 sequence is CAWSVRGLNDEQFF. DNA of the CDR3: TGTGCCTGGAGTGTACGGGGACTAAACGATGAGCAGTTCTTC. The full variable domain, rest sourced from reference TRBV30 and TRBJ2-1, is SQTIHQWPATLVQPVGSPLSLECTVEGTSNPNLYWYRQAAGRGLQLLFYSVGIGQISSEVPQNLSASRPQDRQFILSSKKLLLSDSGFYLCAWSVRGLNDEQFFGPGTRLTVL.

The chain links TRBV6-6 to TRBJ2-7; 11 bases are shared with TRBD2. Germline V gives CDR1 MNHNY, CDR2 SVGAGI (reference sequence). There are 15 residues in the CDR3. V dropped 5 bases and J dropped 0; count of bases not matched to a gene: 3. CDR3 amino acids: CASSGTSGPSYEQYF. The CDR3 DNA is TGTGCCAGCAGTGGGACTAGCGGCCCCTCCTACGAGCAGTACTTC.

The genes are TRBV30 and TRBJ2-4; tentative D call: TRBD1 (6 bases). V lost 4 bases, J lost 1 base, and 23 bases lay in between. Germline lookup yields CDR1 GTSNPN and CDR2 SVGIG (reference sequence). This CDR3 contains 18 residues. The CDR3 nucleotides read TGTGCCTGGACCCGAGGTGGGACACCTCAGGGCGCCAAAAACATTCAGTACTTC. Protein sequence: CAWTRGGTPQGAKNIQYF.

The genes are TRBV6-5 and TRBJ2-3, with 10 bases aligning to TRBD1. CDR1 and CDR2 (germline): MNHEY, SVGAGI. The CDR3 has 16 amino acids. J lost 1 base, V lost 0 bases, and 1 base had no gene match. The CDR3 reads CASSYSGTGGTDTQYF. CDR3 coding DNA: TGTGCCAGCAGTTACTCCGGGACAGGGGGCACAGATACGCAGTATTTT.

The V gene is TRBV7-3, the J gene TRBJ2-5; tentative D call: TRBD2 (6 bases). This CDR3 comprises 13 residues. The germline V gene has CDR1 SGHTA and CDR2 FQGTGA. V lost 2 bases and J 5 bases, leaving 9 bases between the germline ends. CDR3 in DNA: TGTGCCAGCAGCTTATCCAGCGGGGAGACCCAGTACTTC. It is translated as CASSLSSGETQYF.

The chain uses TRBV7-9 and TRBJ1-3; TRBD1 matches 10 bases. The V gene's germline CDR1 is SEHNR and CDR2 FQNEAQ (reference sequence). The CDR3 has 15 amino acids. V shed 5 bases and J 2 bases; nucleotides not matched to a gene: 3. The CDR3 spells CASSRDRGTGNTIYF. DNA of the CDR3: TGTGCCAGCAGCCGGGACAGGGGAACTGGAAACACCATATATTTT.

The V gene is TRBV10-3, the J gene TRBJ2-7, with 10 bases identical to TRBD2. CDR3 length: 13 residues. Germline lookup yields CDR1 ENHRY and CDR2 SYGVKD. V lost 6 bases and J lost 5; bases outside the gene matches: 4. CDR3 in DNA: TGTGCCATCAGCTCCGGGACTAGCGACGAGCAGTACTTC. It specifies CAISSGTSDEQYF.

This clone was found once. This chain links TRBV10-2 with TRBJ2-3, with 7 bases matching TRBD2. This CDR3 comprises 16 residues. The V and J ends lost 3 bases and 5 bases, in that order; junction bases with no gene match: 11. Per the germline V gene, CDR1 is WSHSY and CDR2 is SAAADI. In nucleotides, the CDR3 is TGCGCCAGCAGTGACCGCGGGAGAAAGGTCGGAGATACGCAGTATTTT. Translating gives CASSDRGRKVGDTQYF.

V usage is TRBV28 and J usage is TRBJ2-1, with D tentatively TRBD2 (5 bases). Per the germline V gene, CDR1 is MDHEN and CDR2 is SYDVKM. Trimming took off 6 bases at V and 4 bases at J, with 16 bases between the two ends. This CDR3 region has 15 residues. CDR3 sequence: CASSPPEGWYNEQFF. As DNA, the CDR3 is TGTGCCAGCAGCCCGCCTGAGGGTTGGTACAATGAGCAGTTCTTC. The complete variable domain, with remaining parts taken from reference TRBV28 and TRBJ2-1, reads DVKVTQSSRYLVKRTGEKVFLECVQDMDHENMFWYRQDPGLGLRLIYFSYDVKMKEKGDIPEGYSVSREKKERFSLILESASTNQTSMYLCASSPPEGWYNEQFFGPGTRLTVL.

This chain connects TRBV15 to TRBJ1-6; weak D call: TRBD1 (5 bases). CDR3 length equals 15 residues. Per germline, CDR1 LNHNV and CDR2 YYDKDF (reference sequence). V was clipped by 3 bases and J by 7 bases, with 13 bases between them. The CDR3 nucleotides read TGTGCCACCAGCAGGCGCGGACAAGGAAATTCACCCCTCCACTTT. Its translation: CATSRRGQGNSPLHF.

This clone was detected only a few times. This CDR3 is CASSLAYQGVKQETQYF. The CDR3 region has the DNA TGTGCCAGCAGCTTGGCCTATCAGGGGGTAAAACAAGAGACCCAGTACTTC. The genes are TRBV5-8 and TRBJ2-5, with TRBD1 matching 7 bases. CDR1 SGHTS and CDR2 YDEGEE come from the germline V gene. The CDR3 length is 17 residues. After removal of 0 bases from V and 2 bases from J, the junction contained 10 bases not matched to a gene.

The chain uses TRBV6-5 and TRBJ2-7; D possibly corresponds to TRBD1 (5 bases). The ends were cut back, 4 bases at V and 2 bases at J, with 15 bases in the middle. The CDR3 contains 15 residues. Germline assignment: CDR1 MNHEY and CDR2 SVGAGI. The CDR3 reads CASSWSRVPPYEQYF. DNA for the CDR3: TGTGCCAGCAGTTGGAGCAGGGTCCCCCCCTACGAGCAGTACTTC.

CDR3 amino acids: CASTSYRGDEQFF. The CDR3 DNA is TGTGCCAGTACTTCGTACAGGGGCGATGAGCAGTTCTTC. V is TRBV19 and J is TRBJ2-1; 7 bases fit TRBD1. The CDR3 contains 13 residues. Germline CDR1 reads LNHDA; CDR2 reads SQIVND (reference sequence). Trimming at V came to 7 bases and at J to 8 bases, leaving 8 bases not matched to a gene. Combining the CDR3 with reference TRBV19 and TRBJ2-1 gives the whole variable domain DGGITQSPKYLFRKEGQNVTLSCEQNLNHDAMYWYRQDPGQGLRLIYYSQIVNDFQKGDIAEGYSVSREKKESFPLTVTSAQKNPTAFYLCASTSYRGDEQFFGPGTRLTVL.

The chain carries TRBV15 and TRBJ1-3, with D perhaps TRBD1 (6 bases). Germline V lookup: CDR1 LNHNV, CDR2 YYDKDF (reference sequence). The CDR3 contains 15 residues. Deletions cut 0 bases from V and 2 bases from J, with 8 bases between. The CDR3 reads CATSRDRGPGNTIYF. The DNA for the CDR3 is TGTGCCACCAGCAGAGACAGGGGCCCTGGAAACACCATATATTTT. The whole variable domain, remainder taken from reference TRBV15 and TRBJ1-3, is DAMVIQNPRYQVTQFGKPVTLSCSQTLNHNVMYWYQQKSSQAPKLLFHYYDKDFNNEADTPDNFQSRRPNTSFCFLDIRSPGLGDTAMYLCATSRDRGPGNTIYFGEGSWLTVV.